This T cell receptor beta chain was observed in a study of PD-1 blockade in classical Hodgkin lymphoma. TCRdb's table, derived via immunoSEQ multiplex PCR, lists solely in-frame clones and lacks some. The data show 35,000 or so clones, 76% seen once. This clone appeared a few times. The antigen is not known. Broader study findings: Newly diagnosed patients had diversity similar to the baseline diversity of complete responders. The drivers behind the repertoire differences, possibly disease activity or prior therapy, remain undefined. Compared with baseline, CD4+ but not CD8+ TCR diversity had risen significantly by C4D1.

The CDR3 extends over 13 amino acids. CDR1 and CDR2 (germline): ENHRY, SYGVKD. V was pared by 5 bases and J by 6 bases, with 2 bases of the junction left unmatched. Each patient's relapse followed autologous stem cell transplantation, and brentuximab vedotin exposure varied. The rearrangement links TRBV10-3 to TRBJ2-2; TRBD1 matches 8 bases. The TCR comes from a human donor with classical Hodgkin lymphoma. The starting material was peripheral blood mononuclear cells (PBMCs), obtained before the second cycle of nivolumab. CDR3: CAISLQGAGELFF. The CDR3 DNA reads TGTGCCATCAGTCTACAGGGGGCCGGGGAGCTGTTTTTT.